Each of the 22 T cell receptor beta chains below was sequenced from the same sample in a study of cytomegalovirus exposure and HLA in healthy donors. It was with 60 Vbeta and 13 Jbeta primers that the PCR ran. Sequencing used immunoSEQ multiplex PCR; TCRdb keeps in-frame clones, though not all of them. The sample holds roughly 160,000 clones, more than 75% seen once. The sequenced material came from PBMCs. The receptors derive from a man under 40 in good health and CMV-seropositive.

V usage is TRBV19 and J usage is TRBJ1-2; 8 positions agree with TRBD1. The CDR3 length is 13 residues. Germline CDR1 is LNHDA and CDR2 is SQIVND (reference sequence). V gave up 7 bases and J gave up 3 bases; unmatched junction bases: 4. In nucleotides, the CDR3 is TGTGCCAGTACCTTGACAGGGGACTATGGCTACACCTTC. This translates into CASTLTGDYGYTF. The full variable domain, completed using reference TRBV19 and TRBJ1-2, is DGGITQSPKYLFRKEGQNVTLSCEQNLNHDAMYWYRQDPGQGLRLIYYSQIVNDFQKGDIAEGYSVSREKKESFPLTVTSAQKNPTAFYLCASTLTGDYGYTFGSGTRLTVV.

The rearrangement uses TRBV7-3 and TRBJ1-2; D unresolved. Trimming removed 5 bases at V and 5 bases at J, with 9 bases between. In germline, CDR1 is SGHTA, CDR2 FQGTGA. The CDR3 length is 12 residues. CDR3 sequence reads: CASSQVGYGYTF. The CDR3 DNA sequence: TGTGCCAGCAGCCAGGTCGGTTATGGCTACACCTTC.

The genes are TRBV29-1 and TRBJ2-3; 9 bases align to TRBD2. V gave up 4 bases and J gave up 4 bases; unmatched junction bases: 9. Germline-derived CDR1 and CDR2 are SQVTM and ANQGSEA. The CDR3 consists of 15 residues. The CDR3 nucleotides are TGCAGCGTTGGGTTCTCGGCGGGAGGGTCAGATACGCAGTATTTT. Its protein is CSVGFSAGGSDTQYF.

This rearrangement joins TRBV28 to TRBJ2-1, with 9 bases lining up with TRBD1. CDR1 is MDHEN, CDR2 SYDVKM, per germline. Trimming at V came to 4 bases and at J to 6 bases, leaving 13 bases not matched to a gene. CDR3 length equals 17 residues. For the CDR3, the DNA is TGTGCCAGCAGTTCGCCTAACAGGGGGCAATGGGGCAATGAGCAGTTCTTC. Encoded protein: CASSSPNRGQWGNEQFF.

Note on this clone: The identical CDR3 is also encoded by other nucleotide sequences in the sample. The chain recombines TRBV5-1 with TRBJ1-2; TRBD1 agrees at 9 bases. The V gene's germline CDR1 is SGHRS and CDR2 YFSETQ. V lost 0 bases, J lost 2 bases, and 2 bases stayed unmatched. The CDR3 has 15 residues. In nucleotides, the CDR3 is TGCGCCAGCAGCTTGGCCGGGACAGGGAACTATGGCTACACCTTC. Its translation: CASSLAGTGNYGYTF. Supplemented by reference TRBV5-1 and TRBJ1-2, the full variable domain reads KAGVTQTPRYLIKTRGQQVTLSCSPISGHRSVSWYQQTPGQGLQFLFEYFSETQRNKGNFPGRFSGRQFSNSRSEMNVSTLELGDSALYLCASSLAGTGNYGYTFGSGTRLTVV.

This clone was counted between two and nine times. CDR3 in DNA: TGCGCCAGCAGCCAAACAGGGGGATATGGCGGGGAGCTGTTTTTT. As protein: CASSQTGGYGGELFF. V gene TRBV4-1 combines with J gene TRBJ2-2; TRBD1 matches 8 bases. Germline V gives CDR1 MGHRA, CDR2 YSYEKL. This CDR3 contains 15 residues. V lost 2 bases to trimming and J lost 7 bases; unmatched junction nucleotides: 6.

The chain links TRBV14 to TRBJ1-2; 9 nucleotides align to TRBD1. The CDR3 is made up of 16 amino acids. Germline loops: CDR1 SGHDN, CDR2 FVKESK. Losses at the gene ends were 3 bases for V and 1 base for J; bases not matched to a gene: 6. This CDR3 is CASSHIQGAYNYGYTF. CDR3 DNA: TGTGCCAGCAGCCACATACAGGGGGCATATAACTATGGCTACACCTTC. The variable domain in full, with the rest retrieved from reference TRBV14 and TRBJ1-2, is EAGVTQFPSHSVIEKGQTVTLRCDPISGHDNLYWYRRVMGKEIKFLLHFVKESKQDESGMPNNRFLAERTGGTYSTLKVQPAELEDSGVYFCASSHIQGAYNYGYTFGSGTRLTVV.

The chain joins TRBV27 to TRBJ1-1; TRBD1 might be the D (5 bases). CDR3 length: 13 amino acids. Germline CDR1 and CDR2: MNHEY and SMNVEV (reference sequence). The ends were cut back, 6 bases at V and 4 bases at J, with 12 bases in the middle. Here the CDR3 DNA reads TGTGCCAGCAGGCAAGGGGCGATCACTGAAGCTTTCTTT. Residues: CASRQGAITEAFF.

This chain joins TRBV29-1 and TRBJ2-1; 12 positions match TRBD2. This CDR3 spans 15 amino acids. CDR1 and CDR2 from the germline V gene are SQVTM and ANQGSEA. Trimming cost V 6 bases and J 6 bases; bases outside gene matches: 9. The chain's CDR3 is CSVVVGTSGFNEQFF. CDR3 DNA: TGCAGCGTCGTGGTCGGGACTAGCGGGTTCAATGAGCAGTTCTTC.

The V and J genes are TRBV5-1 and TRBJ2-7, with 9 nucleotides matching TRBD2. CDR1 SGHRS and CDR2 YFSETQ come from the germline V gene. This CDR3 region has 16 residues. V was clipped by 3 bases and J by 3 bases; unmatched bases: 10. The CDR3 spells CASSWASGTGSYEQYF. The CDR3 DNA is TGCGCCAGCAGCTGGGCTAGCGGGACTGGGAGCTACGAGCAGTACTTC.

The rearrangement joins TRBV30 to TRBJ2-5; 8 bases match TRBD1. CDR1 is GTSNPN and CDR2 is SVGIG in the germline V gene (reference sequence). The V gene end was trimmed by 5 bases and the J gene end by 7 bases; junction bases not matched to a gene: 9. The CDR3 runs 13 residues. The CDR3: CAWGKTGAGTQYF. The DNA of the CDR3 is TGTGCCTGGGGCAAGACAGGGGCCGGGACCCAGTACTTC.

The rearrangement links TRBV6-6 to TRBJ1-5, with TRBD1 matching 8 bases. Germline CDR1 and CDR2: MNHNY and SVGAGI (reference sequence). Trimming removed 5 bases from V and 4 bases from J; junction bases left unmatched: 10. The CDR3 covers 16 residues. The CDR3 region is CASSRRQGNPNQPQHF. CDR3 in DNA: TGTGCCAGCAGTCGGAGACAGGGGAACCCTAATCAGCCCCAGCATTTT.

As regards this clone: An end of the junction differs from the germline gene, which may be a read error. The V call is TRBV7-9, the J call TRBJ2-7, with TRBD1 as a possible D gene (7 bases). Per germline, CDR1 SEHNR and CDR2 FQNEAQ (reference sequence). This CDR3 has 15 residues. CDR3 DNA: TGTTCCAGCAGCCCCCTCCAGGGGGGATACTACGAGCAGTACTTC. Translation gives CSSSPLQGGYYEQYF.

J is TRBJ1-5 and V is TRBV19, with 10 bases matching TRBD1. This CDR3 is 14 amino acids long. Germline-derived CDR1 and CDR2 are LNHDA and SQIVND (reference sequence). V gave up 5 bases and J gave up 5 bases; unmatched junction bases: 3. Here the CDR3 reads CASSRGQGDQPQHF. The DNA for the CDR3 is TGTGCCAGTAGTCGAGGACAGGGGGATCAGCCCCAGCATTTT.

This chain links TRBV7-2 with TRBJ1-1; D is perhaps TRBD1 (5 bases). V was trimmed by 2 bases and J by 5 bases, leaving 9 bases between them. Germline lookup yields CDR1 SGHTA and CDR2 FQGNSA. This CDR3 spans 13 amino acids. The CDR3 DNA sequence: TGTGCCAGCAGCTTATGGGGCGCAACTGAAGCTTTCTTT. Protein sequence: CASSLWGATEAFF.

The CDR3 nucleotides read TGTGCCAGCTCACCTATAGGACTACGGGACACCGGGGAGCTGTTTTTT. Protein product: CASSPIGLRDTGELFF. The chain employs TRBV18 and TRBJ2-2; TRBD2 is a possible D gene (6 bases). V shed 3 bases and J shed 3 bases, with 14 bases lying between them. This CDR3 is 16 amino acids long. CDR1 is KGHSH, CDR2 LQKENI, per germline.

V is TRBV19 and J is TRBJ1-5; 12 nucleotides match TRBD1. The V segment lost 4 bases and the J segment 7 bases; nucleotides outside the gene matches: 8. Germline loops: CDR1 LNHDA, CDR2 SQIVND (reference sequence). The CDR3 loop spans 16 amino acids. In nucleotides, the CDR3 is TGTGCCAGTAGTACCCCGGGACAGGGGGCGCGGCAGCCCCAGCATTTT. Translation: CASSTPGQGARQPQHF.

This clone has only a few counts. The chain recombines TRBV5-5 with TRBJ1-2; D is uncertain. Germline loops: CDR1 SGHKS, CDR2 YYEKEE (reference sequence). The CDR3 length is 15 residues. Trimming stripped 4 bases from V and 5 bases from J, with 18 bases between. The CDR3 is CASSPLEGVGYGYTF. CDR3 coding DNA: TGTGCCAGCAGCCCCCTGGAGGGCGTGGGGTATGGCTACACCTTC.

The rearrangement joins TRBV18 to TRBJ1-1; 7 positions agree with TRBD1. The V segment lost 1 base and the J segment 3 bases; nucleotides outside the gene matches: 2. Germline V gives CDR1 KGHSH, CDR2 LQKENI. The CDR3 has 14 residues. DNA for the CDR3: TGTGCCAGCTCACCACAGGGACAGCACACTGAAGCTTTCTTT. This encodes CASSPQGQHTEAFF.

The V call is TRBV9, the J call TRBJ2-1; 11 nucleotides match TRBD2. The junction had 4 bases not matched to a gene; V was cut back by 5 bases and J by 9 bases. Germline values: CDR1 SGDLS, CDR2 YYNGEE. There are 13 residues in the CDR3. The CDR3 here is CASSATSGVEQFF. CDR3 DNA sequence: TGTGCCAGCAGTGCGACTAGCGGGGTTGAGCAGTTCTTC.

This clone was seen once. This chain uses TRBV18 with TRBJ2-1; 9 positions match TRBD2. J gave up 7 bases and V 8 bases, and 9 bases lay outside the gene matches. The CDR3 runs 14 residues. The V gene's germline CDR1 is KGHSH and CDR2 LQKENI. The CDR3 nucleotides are TGTGCCAGCACATCGGTAGCGGGAGTTAATGAGCAGTTCTTC. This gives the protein CASTSVAGVNEQFF.

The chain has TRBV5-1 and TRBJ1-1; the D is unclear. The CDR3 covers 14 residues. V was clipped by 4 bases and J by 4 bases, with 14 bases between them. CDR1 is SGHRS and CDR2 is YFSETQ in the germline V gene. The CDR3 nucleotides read TGCGCCAGCAGCCCGGGAAGTGCCGGCACTGAAGCTTTCTTT. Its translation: CASSPGSAGTEAFF.